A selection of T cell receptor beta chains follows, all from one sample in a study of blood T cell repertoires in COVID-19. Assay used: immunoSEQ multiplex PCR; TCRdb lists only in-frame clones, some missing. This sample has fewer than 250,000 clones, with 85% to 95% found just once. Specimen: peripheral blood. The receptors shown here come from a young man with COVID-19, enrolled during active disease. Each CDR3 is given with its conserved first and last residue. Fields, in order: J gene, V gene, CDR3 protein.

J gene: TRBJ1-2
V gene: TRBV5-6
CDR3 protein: CASSLYVTANNYGYTF

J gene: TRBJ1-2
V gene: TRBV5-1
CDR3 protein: CASSLYREGYTF

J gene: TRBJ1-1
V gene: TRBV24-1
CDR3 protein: CATSDYTGGANTEAFF

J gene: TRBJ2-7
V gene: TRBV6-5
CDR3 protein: CANPYNPKSSYEQYF

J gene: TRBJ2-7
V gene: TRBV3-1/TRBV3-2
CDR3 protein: CASNWTGLKWGYEQYF

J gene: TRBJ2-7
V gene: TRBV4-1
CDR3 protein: CASSRTSGTGAYEQYF

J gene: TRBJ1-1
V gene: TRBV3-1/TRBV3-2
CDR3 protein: CASSQDGTGYTEAFF

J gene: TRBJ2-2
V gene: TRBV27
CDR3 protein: CASRSLTGEGELFF

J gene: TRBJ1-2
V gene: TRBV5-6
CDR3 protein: CASSSSGGANYGYTF

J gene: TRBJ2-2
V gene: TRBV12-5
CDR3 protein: CASGLKSGASTGELFF

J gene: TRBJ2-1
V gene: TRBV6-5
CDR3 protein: CASSYEATSVYNEQFF

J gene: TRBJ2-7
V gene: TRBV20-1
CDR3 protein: CSASPPFGSTEQYF

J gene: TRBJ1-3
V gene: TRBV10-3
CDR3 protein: CAIMPGKGENTIYF

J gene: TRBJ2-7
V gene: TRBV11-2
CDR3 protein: CASSIAGTYEQYF

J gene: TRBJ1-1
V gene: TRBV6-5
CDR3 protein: CASGGLADQTETFF

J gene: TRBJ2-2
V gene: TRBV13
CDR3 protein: CASSQGDSTPGELFF

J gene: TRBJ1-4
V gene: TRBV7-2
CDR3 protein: CASSSHRSTNEKLFF

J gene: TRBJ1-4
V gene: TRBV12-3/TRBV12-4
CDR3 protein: CASRRTGKLFF

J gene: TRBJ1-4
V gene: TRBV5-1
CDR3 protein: CASSPGGGTGINEKLFF

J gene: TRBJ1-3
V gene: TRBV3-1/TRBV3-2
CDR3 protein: CASSQGDRRALYF

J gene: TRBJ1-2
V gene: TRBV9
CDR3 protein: CASSVDLGTYGYTF

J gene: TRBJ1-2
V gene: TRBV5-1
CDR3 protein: CASSLAGTGLGYTF